The T cell receptor beta chain under discussion was sequenced for a study of cytomegalovirus exposure and HLA in healthy donors. Whole-study findings and limits: The study designated 150 to 200 TCR beta chains cytomegalovirus-associated.

This CDR3 contains 15 residues. Germline trimming cut 6 bases from V and 5 bases from J; bases unmatched to any gene: 13. From germline, CDR1 is SNHLY and CDR2 FYNNEI. Each donor's status was that of a healthy bone marrow donor. Primers included in the PCR were 60 Vbeta and 13 Jbeta primers. Per the authors' pipeline: Roughly 11 million shared chains were among the 80 million or so unique TCR beta chains that a later analysis counted. Generated by immunoSEQ multiplex PCR, the TCRdb table keeps only in-frame clones and is missing some. V and J calls plus clone size are reproduced from that table; the DNA served to infer D and trimming. The sample lists under 150,000 clones; more than 80% were seen once. About this clone itself: Its antigen is undetermined.

Source material: PBMCs. V and J are TRBV2 and TRBJ2-7; 7 nucleotides match TRBD2. The source of this sequence is a man aged 25 to 40 in good health and CMV-seronegative. The CDR3 is CASRARAGNLHEQYF. Written as DNA, the CDR3 is TGTGCCAGCAGGGCGAGAGCGGGAAACCTCCACGAGCAGTACTTC.